This TCR beta chain was sequenced in a study of CD8 T cells in ankylosing spondylitis. Library preparation for TCR beta used quantitative 5'-RACE with molecular barcodes. Via MiXCR, TCRdb re-called the 5' RACE reads, giving one row per CDR3 protein. The sample carries more than 250,000 distinct CDR3 sequences, 9.5% to 13% recorded once. Study observations and caveats: A subset of motif variants has previously been described in the synovial fluid and blood of reactive arthritis. A TCR beta motif made of fewer than 10 highly homologous variants seemed typical of ankylosing spondylitis blood.

The length of the CDR3 is 15 residues. Per the germline V gene, CDR1 is LNHDA and CDR2 is SQIVND (reference sequence). Trimming removed 5 bases at V and 2 bases at J, with 15 bases between. This clonotype was observed many times. No antigen is known for it. Source material: blood, either unsorted or a sorted T cell fraction (not recorded which). The receptor comes from a female donor with ankylosing spondylitis or in good health (not recorded which). The V call is TRBV19, the J call TRBJ2-5; D perhaps matches TRBD2 (5 bases). The CDR3 reads CASSPLGGIQETQYF. The CDR3 region has the DNA TGTGCCAGTAGTCCACTAGGAGGAATACAAGAGACCCAGTACTTC.